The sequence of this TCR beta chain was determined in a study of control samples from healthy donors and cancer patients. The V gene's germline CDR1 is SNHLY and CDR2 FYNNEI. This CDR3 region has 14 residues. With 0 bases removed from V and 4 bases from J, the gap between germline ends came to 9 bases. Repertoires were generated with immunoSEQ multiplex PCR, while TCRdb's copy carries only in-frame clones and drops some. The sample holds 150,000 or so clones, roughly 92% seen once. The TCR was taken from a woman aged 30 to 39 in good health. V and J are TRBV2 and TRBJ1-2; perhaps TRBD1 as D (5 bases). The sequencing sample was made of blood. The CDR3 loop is CASSEAGGFYGYTF. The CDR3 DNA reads TGTGCCAGCAGTGAAGCCGGGGGTTTCTATGGCTACACCTTC. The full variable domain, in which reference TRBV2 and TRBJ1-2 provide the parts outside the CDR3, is EPEVTQTPSHQVTQMGQEVILRCVPISNHLYFYWYRQILGQKVEFLVSFYNNEISEKSEIFDDQFSVERPDGSNFTLKIRSTKLEDSAMYFCASSEAGGFYGYTFGSGTRLTVV.